In its sample, the clone carrying this T cell receptor (beta chain) was seen many times. Its antigen is unidentified. RNA transcripts gave rise to amplified TCR beta CDR3 regions. Carried out on the TCR CDR3, a first-round RT-PCR used the HTBI primer set. MiXCR, applied by TCRdb to the multiplex PCR reads, yields one record per CDR3 protein. The top ten clones hold 15% to 20% of a sample with around 520,000 distinct CDR3 sequences, roughly an eighth of them seen once. This specimen belongs to a study of T cells in Graves' hyperthyroidism and ophthalmopathy. Overall study results and limits: Classification by a 13 V-J model distinguished ophthalmopathy from stable hyperthyroidism.

The sequence was obtained from a woman aged 18-35 years with Graves' hyperthyroidism. The sequencing sample was made of blood.

This chain's CDR3 is CASSYSPGQVVGYTF. The CDR3, as DNA: TGTGCCAGCAGCTATTCGCCGGGACAAGTCGTTGGCTACACCTTC. The chain has TRBV7-3 and TRBJ1-2, with a possible D match to TRBD1 (6 bases). V shed 4 bases and J shed 7 bases, with 19 bases lying between them. Per the germline V gene, CDR1 is SGHTA and CDR2 is FQGTGA. The CDR3 has 15 residues.